One sample yielded the 20 T cell receptor beta chains listed below, sequenced in a study of cytomegalovirus exposure and HLA in healthy donors. The PCR made use of 60 Vbeta and 13 Jbeta primers. Sequencing was performed with immunoSEQ multiplex PCR; in TCRdb, only in-frame clones are kept and a portion is missing. The data show 240,000 or so clones, about 80% seen once. The sample comprised PBMCs. Receptors were obtained from an older woman in good health and CMV-seropositive.

The chain joins TRBV14 to TRBJ1-1, with D maybe TRBD1 (5 bases). The CDR3 has 17 residues. Germline CDR1 SGHDN, CDR2 FVKESK. Trimming cost V 4 bases and J 3 bases, with 21 bases left between them. The chain's CDR3 is CASSPSGIVGGDTEAFF. CDR3 in DNA: TGTGCCAGCAGCCCCTCAGGGATAGTAGGTGGTGACACTGAAGCTTTCTTT.

This clone was observed at least ten times. The rearrangement joins TRBV6-5 to TRBJ1-2; no firm D call. Between the trimmed V and J ends, which lost 7 bases and 4 bases, there was a span of 13 bases. The CDR3 runs 13 residues. Germline CDR1 reads MNHEY; CDR2 reads SVGAGI. The CDR3 DNA sequence: TGTGCCAGCATGGATAGCGGTAGCTATGGCTACACCTTC. Its translation: CASMDSGSYGYTF.

The chain uses TRBV28 and TRBJ2-5; perhaps TRBD1 as D (5 bases). With 6 bases removed from V and 2 bases from J, the gap between germline ends came to 10 bases. Germline assignment: CDR1 MDHEN and CDR2 SYDVKM. The CDR3 is made up of 13 amino acids. CDR3 region: CASRMTVQETQYF. The CDR3 DNA reads as TGTGCCAGCAGGATGACAGTACAAGAGACCCAGTACTTC.

V and J are TRBV14 and TRBJ2-1, with TRBD2 matching 7 bases. The ends lost 0 bases at V and 10 bases at J; junction bases unmatched: 9. Germline V gene data show CDR1 as SGHDN and CDR2 as FVKESK. CDR3 length: 15 amino acids. The CDR3 DNA is TGTGCCAGCAGCCAAGATGGACTAGTTCAACGGGAGCAGTTCTTC. It specifies CASSQDGLVQREQFF.

The rearrangement uses TRBV27 and TRBJ2-3; 14 nucleotides align to TRBD2. CDR1 is MNHEY and CDR2 is SMNVEV in the germline V gene (reference sequence). J gave up 8 bases and V 6 bases, and 4 bases lay outside the gene matches. This CDR3 region has 14 residues. CDR3 DNA: TGTGCCAGCAGACCGGGACTAGCGGGAGCTACGCAGTATTTT. Translating it yields CASRPGLAGATQYF.

As regards this clone: At the DNA level, this CDR3 is encoded by other sequences in the same sample as well. The chain employs TRBV6-1 and TRBJ1-1; D call uncertain. There are 13 residues in the CDR3. Germline V CDR1 and CDR2: MNHNS, SASEGT. The V gene lost 6 bases and the J gene lost 0 bases, with 8 bases spanning the gap. CDR3 in amino acids: CASSGTVNTEAFF. The CDR3 coding sequence is TGTGCCAGCAGCGGTACGGTGAACACTGAAGCTTTCTTT.

V is TRBV7-3 and J is TRBJ2-7, with a possible D match to TRBD2 (6 bases). The CDR3 has 14 residues. Germline V gene sequence: CDR1 SGHTA, CDR2 FQGTGA. V dropped 1 base and J dropped 5 bases, with 12 bases sitting between them. Written as DNA, the CDR3 is TGTGCCAGCAGCTTAATCGGGAGAGGGGACGAGCAGTACTTC. It translates to CASSLIGRGDEQYF.

The chain couples TRBV5-4 to TRBJ1-1; no definite D call. Germline CDR1 is SGHNT and CDR2 is YYREEE (reference sequence). The V gene lost 4 bases and the J gene lost 2 bases, with 12 bases spanning the gap. CDR3 length equals 14 residues. This CDR3 reads CASSLGTENTEAFF. DNA of the CDR3: TGTGCCAGCAGCCTCGGTACAGAAAACACTGAAGCTTTCTTT.

The J gene is TRBJ2-7, the V gene TRBV6-5; 7 bases are shared with TRBD1. Germline V CDR1 and CDR2: MNHEY, SVGAGI. With 2 bases clipped from V and 4 bases from J, the junction kept 5 bases outside the gene matches. CDR3 length: 14 amino acids. In DNA form, the CDR3 reads TGTGCCAGCAGTTACCTGGGACAGAATTACGAGCAGTACTTC. This codes for CASSYLGQNYEQYF.

This clone has a single count. The chain employs TRBV30 and TRBJ2-5; the D gene is possibly TRBD2 (5 bases). Judging by the DNA end, TRBJ2-7 fits better; the J call may be wrong. This CDR3 has 12 residues. The V gene's germline CDR1 is GTSNPN and CDR2 SVGIG (reference sequence). The CDR3 reads CAWRGVAYEQYF. For the CDR3, the DNA is TGTGCCTGGCGGGGAGTGGCCTACGAGCAGTACTTC.

This chain connects TRBV9 to TRBJ2-3, with a weak D call TRBD1 (5 bases). CDR1 and CDR2 from the germline V gene are SGDLS and YYNGEE. V was trimmed by 0 bases and J by 0 bases, leaving 14 bases between them. This CDR3 is 17 amino acids long. The CDR3: CASSVAALGPSTDTQYF. The CDR3 bases are TGTGCCAGCAGCGTAGCGGCTCTGGGGCCTAGCACAGATACGCAGTATTTT.

This clone was counted between two and nine times. The CDR3 DNA follows: TGCGCCAGCAGCTCACAGCTGACAGATACGCAGTATTTT. It yields the protein CASSSQLTDTQYF. V is TRBV5-1 and J is TRBJ2-3; D gene ambiguous. Deletions cut 3 bases from V and 3 bases from J, with 8 bases between. This CDR3 is built from 13 residues. The V gene's germline CDR1 is SGHRS and CDR2 YFSETQ.

The V call is TRBV5-1, the J call TRBJ1-3, with D unclear. V was clipped by 0 bases and J by 4 bases, with 8 bases between them. Looked up from germline, CDR1 is SGHRS and CDR2 is YFSETQ. The CDR3 spans 14 residues. The CDR3 spells CASSLGEAGNTIYF. Here the CDR3 DNA reads TGCGCCAGCAGCTTGGGGGAGGCAGGAAACACCATATATTTT.

The CDR3 nucleotides read TGTGCCAGCAGCTTAGCGGGGACCGGGGAGCTGTTTTTT. This sequence encodes CASSLAGTGELFF. This chain connects TRBV7-3 to TRBJ2-2, with D possibly being TRBD2 (6 bases). Germline-derived CDR1 and CDR2 are SGHTA and FQGTGA. V lost 2 bases, J lost 5 bases, and 6 bases lay in between. The CDR3 has 13 amino acids.

The chain uses TRBV6-1 and TRBJ2-2, with D tentatively TRBD1 (6 bases). The CDR3 length is 15 residues. The V end was cut by 2 bases, the J end by 7 bases, with 14 bases between. Germline V gene data show CDR1 as MNHNS and CDR2 as SASEGT. CDR3 in amino acids: CASSEWVGQVGELFF. CDR3 coding DNA: TGTGCCAGCAGTGAATGGGTGGGACAAGTCGGGGAGCTGTTTTTT.

In its sample, this clone was seen a few times. The rearrangement links TRBV5-1 to TRBJ2-3, with 8 nucleotides matching TRBD2. The germline V gene encodes CDR1 SGHRS and CDR2 YFSETQ. Trimming took 4 bases from V and 3 from J; bases not matched to a gene: 10. The CDR3 sequence is 16 residues long. CDR3 nucleotides: TGCGCCAGCAGCCCGGGGGCTAGCGGGTTGACAGATACGCAGTATTTT. Its protein product is CASSPGASGLTDTQYF. Full variable domain (missing parts from reference TRBV5-1 and TRBJ2-3): KAGVTQTPRYLIKTRGQQVTLSCSPISGHRSVSWYQQTPGQGLQFLFEYFSETQRNKGNFPGRFSGRQFSNSRSEMNVSTLELGDSALYLCASSPGASGLTDTQYFGPGTRLTVL.

The genes are TRBV19 and TRBJ1-3; 7 nucleotides match TRBD1. CDR1 and CDR2 from the germline V gene are LNHDA and SQIVND (reference sequence). This CDR3 region has 17 residues. The ends lost 4 bases at V and 0 bases at J; junction bases unmatched: 9. Here the CDR3 DNA reads TGTGCCAGTAGTAACGCCGGGACAGCGATCTCTGGAAACACCATATATTTT. Amino acids: CASSNAGTAISGNTIYF.

Here the CDR3 DNA reads TGTGCCAGCAGTCCGGACTACCCCCGGGATGAGCAGTTCTTC. Its translation: CASSPDYPRDEQFF. The chain joins TRBV6-6 to TRBJ2-1, with TRBD2 as a possible D gene (6 bases). There are 14 residues in the CDR3. Trimming cost V 5 bases and J 8 bases, with 16 bases left between them. CDR1 and CDR2 (germline): MNHNY, SVGAGI (reference sequence).

The gene calls are TRBV2 and TRBJ1-2; 10 nucleotides line up with TRBD1. The ends lost 8 bases at V and 4 bases at J; junction bases unmatched: 10. The V gene's germline CDR1 is SNHLY and CDR2 FYNNEI. This CDR3 has 15 residues. The CDR3 nucleotides read TGTGCCAGCCTCCGGGACAGGGGATCAGGCTATGGCTACACCTTC. It codes for CASLRDRGSGYGYTF.

V is TRBV5-4 and J is TRBJ2-3, with TRBD2 matching over 8 bases. V was clipped by 4 bases and J by 4 bases; unmatched bases: 8. The CDR3 is 15 residues long. CDR1 and CDR2 from the germline V gene are SGHNT and YYREEE (reference sequence). This CDR3 is CASSLKREMADTQYF. DNA of the CDR3: TGTGCCAGCAGCCTAAAGCGGGAGATGGCAGATACGCAGTATTTT.